What follows is one T cell receptor beta chain and its context. This record comes from a study of T cell changes during pregnancy in multiple sclerosis. V was shortened by 1 base and J by 0 bases, with 6 bases between the two germline ends. CDR3 length: 15 amino acids. Germline-derived CDR1 and CDR2 are MNHEY and SMNVEV (reference sequence). Here immunoSEQ multiplex PCR was the method, and the copy in TCRdb shows in-frame clones only, minus some. This sample has about 40,000 clones, with 90% to 95% found just once. The sample was CD8+ T cells from peripheral blood mononuclear cells, taken in the third trimester of pregnancy. The origin of this receptor is a female donor with multiple sclerosis, enrolled in a pregnancy study. The chain couples TRBV27 to TRBJ2-2; no reliable D call. CDR3 amino acids: CASSLFQTNTGELFF. DNA for the CDR3: TGTGCCAGCAGTTTATTTCAGACGAACACCGGGGAGCTGTTTTTT.